The clone carrying this T cell receptor beta chain was detected once. An end of the junction does not agree with germline; a read error may underlie this. These data belong to a study of cytomegalovirus exposure and HLA in healthy donors. Germline V gene sequence: CDR1 MGHDK, CDR2 SYGVNS. The CDR3 totals 14 residues. Use of 60 Vbeta and 13 Jbeta primers characterized the PCR. Only in-frame clones appear in the TCRdb table, and some are missing; sequencing was by immunoSEQ multiplex PCR. The sample lists about 160,000 clones, 80% to 90% occurring once. The sequence came from a woman aged 18-29 years in good health and CMV-seronegative. Material for sequencing was PBMCs. V is TRBV25-1 and J is TRBJ2-2; 7 nucleotides line up with TRBD1. The CDR3 region has the DNA TGTGCCACCAGTGGGACAGTTGCTACCGGGGAGCTGTTTTTT. Translated: CATSGTVATGELFF. The full variable domain, completed using reference TRBV25-1 and TRBJ2-2, is EADIYQTPRYLVIGTGKKITLECSQTMGHDKMYWYQQDPGMELHLIHYSYGVNSTEKGDLSSESTVSRIRTEHFPLTLESARPSHTSQYLCATSGTVATGELFFGEGSRLTVL.